These 19 T cell receptor beta chains were sequenced from one sample in a study of blood T cell repertoires in COVID-19. Here immunoSEQ multiplex PCR was the method, and the copy in TCRdb shows in-frame clones only, minus some. The sample consists of about 55,000 clones, more than 80% of them appearing once. Sequencing was performed on peripheral blood. The receptors originated from an elderly man with acute or convalescent COVID-19.

The J gene is TRBJ1-3, the V gene TRBV5-1, with D perhaps TRBD1 (6 bases). CDR1 SGHRS and CDR2 YFSETQ come from the germline V gene. This CDR3 is built from 13 residues. V gave up 7 bases and J gave up 0 bases, with 8 bases separating them. CDR3 DNA: TGCGCCAGCCGGGACAACTCTGGAAACACCATATATTTT. It yields the protein CASRDNSGNTIYF.

The rearrangement links TRBV4-1 to TRBJ1-2; maybe TRBD1 (5 bases). Trimming removed 0 bases from V and 7 bases from J, with 18 bases in between. Per germline, CDR1 MGHRA and CDR2 YSYEKL. The CDR3 length is 16 residues. Here the CDR3 DNA reads TGCGCCAGCAGCCAAGAATCCAGGGCAATGCCGGGTGGCTACACCTTC. Protein: CASSQESRAMPGGYTF.

The chain couples TRBV7-8 to TRBJ2-2; 9 positions match TRBD1. This CDR3 contains 17 residues. The V segment lost 4 bases and the J segment 3 bases; nucleotides outside the gene matches: 9. Germline V gives CDR1 SGHVS, CDR2 FQNEAQ. The CDR3 DNA sequence: TGTGCCAGCAGCTCCCAACTACAGGGGGCGGACACCGGGGAGCTGTTTTTT. It is translated as CASSSQLQGADTGELFF.

The V and J genes are TRBV19 and TRBJ1-2, with 9 bases matching TRBD1. The CDR3 consists of 15 residues. V trimming: 3 bases; J trimming: 4 bases; junction bases outside the gene matches: 6. CDR1 LNHDA and CDR2 SQIVND come from the germline V gene (reference sequence). CDR3 DNA: TGTGCCAGTAGTATGGGACAGGGTTTTAGCTATGGCTACACCTTC. Translation: CASSMGQGFSYGYTF.

The chain combines TRBV5-1 with TRBJ1-1, with D tentatively TRBD1 (6 bases). CDR3 length: 18 amino acids. CDR1 and CDR2 (germline): SGHRS, YFSETQ. V was cut by 0 bases and J by 1 base, with 19 bases left in between. For the CDR3, the DNA is TGCGCCAGCAGCTTGGGAGGCGGGGGCTTCGATGCGAACACTGAAGCTTTCTTT. Its translation: CASSLGGGGFDANTEAFF.

The chain employs TRBV11-2 and TRBJ2-7; the D is unclear. CDR1 and CDR2 from the germline V gene are SGHAT and FQNNGV. Trimming removed 0 bases from V and 2 bases from J, with 8 bases in between. CDR3 length: 14 residues. CDR3 protein: CASSLDLFAYEQYF. Here the CDR3 DNA reads TGTGCCAGCAGCTTAGACCTCTTTGCCTACGAGCAGTACTTC.

This clone was found once. This sequence joins TRBV4-2 and TRBJ2-5; 9 bases are shared with TRBD2. The V segment lost 3 bases and the J segment 5 bases; nucleotides outside the gene matches: 7. The CDR3 has 15 amino acids. Germline values: CDR1 LGHNA, CDR2 YNFKEQ. The CDR3 loop is CASSQASGVQETQYF. CDR3 sequence (DNA): TGTGCCAGCAGCCAGGCTAGCGGGGTACAGGAGACCCAGTACTTC.

The chain uses TRBV27 and TRBJ1-2; D is possibly TRBD1 (5 bases). CDR3 size: 15 residues. Germline V gene lookup returns CDR1 MNHEY and CDR2 SMNVEV (reference sequence). Trimming shortened V by 4 bases and J by 3 bases, and 15 bases separated the two germline ends. Here the CDR3 DNA reads TGTGCCAGCAGTTCCTCAGTGGGGCAAGACTATGGCTACACCTTC. This encodes CASSSSVGQDYGYTF.

This chain uses TRBV7-9 with TRBJ2-3, with a possible D match to TRBD1 (5 bases). There are 15 residues in the CDR3. V lost 6 bases and J 2 bases, leaving 15 bases between the germline ends. From germline, CDR1 is SEHNR and CDR2 FQNEAQ (reference sequence). The CDR3 coding sequence is TGTGCCAGCAGATTCTCGGAGACAGCCACAGATACGCAGTATTTT. This gives the protein CASRFSETATDTQYF. Full variable domain (rest looked up from reference TRBV7-9 and TRBJ2-3): DTGVSQNPRHKITKRGQNVTFRCDPISEHNRLYWYRQTLGQGPEFLTYFQNEAQLEKSRLLSDRFSAERPKGSFSTLEIQRTEQGDSAMYLCASRFSETATDTQYFGPGTRLTVL.

This clone was seen once. The CDR3 bases are TGTGCCAGTAGTCTGGAGGACAGTTCCAATCAGCCCCAGCATTTT. Amino acid sequence: CASSLEDSSNQPQHF. The rearrangement links TRBV19 to TRBJ1-5; D perhaps matches TRBD1 (6 bases). V shed 5 bases and J shed 3 bases, with 14 bases lying between them. Germline CDR1 and CDR2: LNHDA and SQIVND (reference sequence). The CDR3 has 15 residues.

V and J are TRBV10-3 and TRBJ1-1; D unclear. Between the trimmed V and J ends, which lost 8 bases and 1 base, there was a span of 11 bases. CDR1 is ENHRY and CDR2 is SYGVKD in the germline V gene. This CDR3 is 13 amino acids long. The CDR3 coding sequence is TGTGCCATCTCGGCGGGCGGGAACACTGAAGCTTTCTTT. Translating gives CAISAGGNTEAFF.

This chain joins TRBV6-2 or TRBV6-3 and TRBJ2-5; 10 positions match TRBD1. Trimming at V came to 6 bases and at J to 4 bases, leaving 5 bases not matched to a gene. The CDR3 has 14 amino acids. Germline assignment: CDR1 MNHEY and CDR2 SVGEGT. CDR3 sequence: CASSPTGGAETQYF. The CDR3 DNA is TGTGCCAGCAGCCCGACAGGGGGCGCAGAGACCCAGTACTTC.

Turning to this clone: At the DNA level, this CDR3 is encoded by other sequences in the same sample as well. The rearrangement joins TRBV9 to TRBJ2-6; TRBD1 matches at 8 bases. Germline V CDR1 and CDR2: SGDLS, YYNGEE. CDR3 size: 17 residues. V dropped 3 bases and J dropped 1; count of bases not matched to a gene: 6. CDR3: CASSEDRAPSGANVLTF. CDR3 coding DNA: TGTGCCAGCAGCGAGGACAGGGCGCCTTCTGGGGCCAACGTCCTGACTTTC.

This chain links TRBV2 with TRBJ2-7; weak D call: TRBD1 (6 bases). There are 13 residues in the CDR3. V was shortened by 4 bases and J by 3 bases, with 10 bases between the two germline ends. Germline assignment: CDR1 SNHLY and CDR2 FYNNEI. CDR3 residues: CASSGGQGYEQYF. CDR3 coding DNA: TGTGCCAGCAGTGGGGGGCAGGGCTACGAGCAGTACTTC.

This chain joins TRBV12-5 and TRBJ2-5; weak D call: TRBD1 (6 bases). This CDR3 region has 14 residues. V gave up 4 bases and J gave up 1 base, with 10 bases separating them. Germline V gene sequence: CDR1 LGHNT, CDR2 FRNRAP. CDR3 DNA sequence: TGTGCTAGTGGTTCCGAAGGGGGCCAAGAGACCCAGTACTTC. As protein: CASGSEGGQETQYF.

The genes are TRBV10-3 and TRBJ1-2; a weak D match, TRBD1 (6 bases). The V gene lost 4 bases and the J gene lost 0 bases, with 12 bases spanning the gap. Germline CDR1 and CDR2: ENHRY and SYGVKD. The CDR3 loop spans 15 amino acids. The CDR3: CAISAGTLANYGYTF. As DNA, the CDR3 is TGTGCCATCAGTGCTGGGACACTAGCTAACTATGGCTACACCTTC.

The CDR3 DNA is TGTGCCAGCAGCTTAGGGAAGGCTAGCGGGGTAGCCACAGATACGCAGTATTTT. It codes for CASSLGKASGVATDTQYF. V is TRBV7-2 and J is TRBJ2-3, with 9 bases that match TRBD2. Germline-derived CDR1 and CDR2 are SGHTA and FQGNSA. The CDR3 has 18 residues. The V segment lost 1 base and the J segment 2 bases; nucleotides outside the gene matches: 10.

This chain links TRBV7-2 with TRBJ1-5; 7 bases align to TRBD1. Germline V gene lookup returns CDR1 SGHTA and CDR2 FQGNSA. This CDR3 contains 12 residues. With V trimmed by 5 bases and J by 7 bases, 2 bases remained unmatched. This chain's CDR3 is CASSIQGQPQHF. The CDR3 nucleotides read TGTGCCAGCAGCATACAGGGGCAGCCCCAGCATTTT. The variable domain in full, completed from reference TRBV7-2 and TRBJ1-5, reads GAGVSQSPSNKVTEKGKDVELRCDPISGHTALYWYRQSLGQGLEFLIYFQGNSAPDKSGLPSDRFSAERTGGSVSTLTIQRTQQEDSAVYLCASSIQGQPQHFGDGTRLSIL.

With respect to this clone: The junction and the germline gene differ at one end; a read error may be behind it. The chain employs TRBV9 and TRBJ1-4; TRBD1 aligns across 7 bases. The CDR3 spans 13 residues. Germline V gene sequence: CDR1 SGDLS, CDR2 YYNGEE. CDR3 loop: CASNRGPNEKLFF. As DNA, the CDR3 is TGTGCCAGCAATAGGGGGCCTAACGAAAAACTGTTTTTT.